Described below is a single T cell receptor beta chain sequence and its context. Its target is not known. The data were produced by immunoSEQ multiplex PCR, yet TCRdb's version contains in-frame clones alone and is incomplete. The sample carries around 610,000 clones, approximately 96% recorded once. The germline V gene encodes CDR1 MNHEY and CDR2 SMNVEV (reference sequence). This CDR3 spans 15 amino acids. Trimming took 6 bases from V and 0 from J, leaving 13 bases between them. The sample originates from a study of shared clonotypes between healthy human individuals. Overall study context: Those who served as donors were two women and a few men between the ages of 18 and 49. Study-wide findings and caveats: It was expected that sequencing depth would affect clonotype sharing among donors.

Terminally differentiated effector memory CD45RA+ cells were excluded from the naive CD8 cells, which were CD45RO-negative and positively selected for CCR7. The chain uses TRBV27 and TRBJ2-3; D might be TRBD2 (5 bases). The sequence derives from a woman in her twenties or thirties in good health. Sequenced input: naive CD8+ T cells sorted from blood. CDR3: CASSLLETSTDTQYF. DNA of the CDR3: TGTGCCAGCAGCCTACTAGAGACTAGCACAGATACGCAGTATTTT.